These T cell receptor beta chains were read from a single sample in a study of cytotoxic CD8 clonotypes in ibrutinib-treated CLL. Some clones are missing from TCRdb's copy, which holds only in-frame ones; the method was immunoSEQ multiplex PCR. The sample lists about 140,000 clones; 80% to 95% were seen once. Sample: PBMCs, taken after 12 months of ibrutinib treatment. The receptors derive from a human donor with chronic lymphocytic leukemia. Both conserved end residues are part of each CDR3. D genes are given only for firm matches. Where a row states a size, it is once, few, many or the class of an expanded clone; other rows omit it.

CDR3 protein: CASSQSRTGSRNEQFF
CDR3 DNA: TGTGCCAGCAGCCAATCAAGGACAGGGAGTAGAAATGAGCAGTTCTTC
J gene: TRBJ2-1
V gene: TRBV11-3
D gene: TRBD1
clone size: .

CDR3 protein: CASRVEGNTDTQYF
CDR3 DNA: TGTGCCAGCAGGGTAGAGGGGAACACAGATACGCAGTATTTT
J gene: TRBJ2-3
V gene: TRBV2
D gene: .
clone size: .

CDR3 protein: CASSLDLGAAYEQYF
CDR3 DNA: TGTGCCAGCAGCTTAGATCTAGGGGCAGCCTACGAGCAGTACTTC
J gene: TRBJ2-7
V gene: TRBV11-2
D gene: .
clone size: .

CDR3 protein: CASSTLPTSGGNEQYF
CDR3 DNA: TGCGCCAGCAGCACACTCCCGACTAGCGGGGGAAACGAGCAGTACTTC
J gene: TRBJ2-7
V gene: TRBV5-1
D gene: TRBD2
clone size: once

CDR3 protein: CASSVGGAGYNEQFF
CDR3 DNA: TGTGCCAGCAGCGTAGGAGGGGCCGGGTACAATGAGCAGTTCTTC
J gene: TRBJ2-1
V gene: TRBV9
D gene: .
clone size: .

CDR3 protein: CASSSDRGSSEQYF
CDR3 DNA: TGTGCCAGCAGCTCCGACAGGGGATCGTCCGAGCAGTACTTC
J gene: TRBJ2-7
V gene: TRBV7-9
D gene: TRBD1
clone size: .

CDR3 protein: CASSQEVTSIGYEQYF
CDR3 DNA: TGCGCCAGCAGCCAAGAAGTGACTAGCATCGGCTACGAGCAGTACTTC
J gene: TRBJ2-7
V gene: TRBV4-3
D gene: TRBD2
clone size: .

CDR3 protein: CASSLRASGRNEQFF
CDR3 DNA: TGTGCCAGCAGTTTAAGGGCTAGCGGGAGGAATGAGCAGTTCTTC
J gene: TRBJ2-1
V gene: TRBV28
D gene: TRBD2
clone size: .

CDR3 protein: CASRPGISGELFF
CDR3 DNA: TGTGCCAGCAGACCAGGGATTTCCGGGGAGCTGTTTTTT
J gene: TRBJ2-2
V gene: TRBV27
D gene: .
clone size: .

CDR3 protein: CASSQDVGREGIGQYF
CDR3 DNA: TGCGCCAGCAGCCAAGATGTGGGGCGGGAGGGCATTGGGCAGTACTTC
J gene: TRBJ2-7
V gene: TRBV4-3
D gene: TRBD2
clone size: .

CDR3 protein: CASIRDGSDTEAFF
CDR3 DNA: TGTGCCAGCATTCGGGACGGATCTGACACTGAAGCTTTCTTT
J gene: TRBJ1-1
V gene: TRBV6-5
D gene: .
clone size: .

CDR3 protein: CASSIVSSGSYEQYF
CDR3 DNA: TGTGCCAGTAGTATAGTATCCAGCGGGAGTTACGAGCAGTACTTC
J gene: TRBJ2-7
V gene: TRBV19
D gene: TRBD2
clone size: .

CDR3 protein: CASNRPGEYYGYTF
CDR3 DNA: TGTGCCAGTAATCGTCCAGGGGAATACTATGGCTACACCTTC
J gene: TRBJ1-2
V gene: TRBV19
D gene: .
clone size: .

CDR3 protein: CASSLDQGSPDSTF
CDR3 DNA: TGTGCCAGCAGCTTAGATCAGGGCAGCCCCGATTCCACCTTC
J gene: TRBJ1-2
V gene: TRBV7-9
D gene: .
clone size: .